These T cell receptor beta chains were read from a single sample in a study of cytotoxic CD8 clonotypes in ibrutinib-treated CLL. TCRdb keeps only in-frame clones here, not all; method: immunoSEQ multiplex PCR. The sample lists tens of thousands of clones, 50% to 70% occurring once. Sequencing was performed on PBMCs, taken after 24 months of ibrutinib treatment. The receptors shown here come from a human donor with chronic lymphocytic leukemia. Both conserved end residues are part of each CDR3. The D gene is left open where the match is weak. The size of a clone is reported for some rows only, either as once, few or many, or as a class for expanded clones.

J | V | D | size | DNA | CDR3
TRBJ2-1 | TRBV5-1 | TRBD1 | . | TGCGCCAGCAGCTGGGGACAGGGTTCCGTCGAGCAGTTCTTC | CASSWGQGSVEQFF
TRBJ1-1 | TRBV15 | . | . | TGTGCCACCAGCAGAGATCGGGGGGACGCTTTCTTT | CATSRDRGDAFF
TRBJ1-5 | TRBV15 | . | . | TGTGCCACCAGCAAGGACGTAATCAATCAGCCCCAGCATTTT | CATSKDVINQPQHF
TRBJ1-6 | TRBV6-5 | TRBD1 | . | TGTGCCAGCGGGGCCGACAGGGGGCTAACTTCACCCCTCCACTTT | CASGADRGLTSPLHF
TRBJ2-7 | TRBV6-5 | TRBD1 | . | TGTGCCAGCAGGATCACACCGGGACAGGGTTACGAGCAGTACTTC | CASRITPGQGYEQYF
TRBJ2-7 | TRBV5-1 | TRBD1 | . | TGCGCCAGCAGCTTGGTTTCAGGGGGCTACGAGCAGTACTTC | CASSLVSGGYEQYF
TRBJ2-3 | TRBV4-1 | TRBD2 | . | TGCGCCAGCAGCCAAGATTGGAGGGAGGGGGATACGCAGTATTTT | CASSQDWREGDTQYF
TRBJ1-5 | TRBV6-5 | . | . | TGTGCCAGCCGTGGGGGCGGAGGCAATCAGCCCCAGCATTTT | CASRGGGGNQPQHF
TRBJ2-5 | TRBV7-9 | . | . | TGTGCCAGCATCCATTGGGAGTACCAAGAGACCCAGTACTTC | CASIHWEYQETQYF
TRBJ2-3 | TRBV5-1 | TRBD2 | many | TGCGCCAGCAGCTTGGAAGGGCGGGAGGGATATACGCAGTATTTT | CASSLEGREGYTQYF
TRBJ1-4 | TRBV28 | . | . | TGTGCCAGCAGTTTCCAGGCATGGCGTGAAAAACTGTTTTTT | CASSFQAWREKLFF
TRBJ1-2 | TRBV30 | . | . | TGTGCCTGGCAGAGTAGAGCTAACTATGGCTACACCTTC | CAWQSRANYGYTF
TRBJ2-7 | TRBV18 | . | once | TGTGCCAGCTCACCCGACGGGTTAGGTAGAGGCGAGCAGTACTTC | CASSPDGLGRGEQYF
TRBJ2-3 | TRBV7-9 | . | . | TGTGCCAGCAGCTTAGACACCCACACAGATACGCAGTATTTT | CASSLDTHTDTQYF
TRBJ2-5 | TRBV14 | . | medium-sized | TGTGCCAGCAGCCGAGAAGAGACCCAGTACTTC | CASSREETQYF
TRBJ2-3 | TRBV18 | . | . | TGTGCCAGCTCTCCAAGCGGAGATACGCAGTATTTT | CASSPSGDTQYF
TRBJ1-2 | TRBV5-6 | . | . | TGTGCCAGCAGCTTGGCTGGTAGGGAAAACTATGGCTACACCTTC | CASSLAGRENYGYTF
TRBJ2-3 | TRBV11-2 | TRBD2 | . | TGTGCCAGCAGCTTAAGACTAGCGGGGGGGTTTGTATACACAGATACGCAGTATTTT | CASSLRLAGGFVYTDTQYF
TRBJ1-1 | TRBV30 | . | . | TGTGCCTGGAGTGTTGAGTGGGGGCGCGCTGAAGCTTTCTTT | CAWSVEWGRAEAFF
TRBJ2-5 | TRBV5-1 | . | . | TGCGCCAGCAGCTTGTTTGGGGGAGAGACCCAGTACTTC | CASSLFGGETQYF
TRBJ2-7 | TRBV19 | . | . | TGTGCCAGTAGCTTCGACACGAGTCGGGGTGACCCGACCTCGACCTACGAGCAGTACTTC | CASSFDTSRGDPTSTYEQYF
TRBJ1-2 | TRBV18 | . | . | TGTGCCAGCTCACCAAAGGGCTGGGATGGCTACACCTTC | CASSPKGWDGYTF
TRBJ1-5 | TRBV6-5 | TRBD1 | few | TGTGCCAGCAGTTTGATGCGACAGGGAGGTCAGCCCCAGCATTTT | CASSLMRQGGQPQHF
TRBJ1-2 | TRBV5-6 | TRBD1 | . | TGTGCCAGCAGCCCGGGACAGGGCGTGGAGTTTTATGGCTACACCTTC | CASSPGQGVEFYGYTF
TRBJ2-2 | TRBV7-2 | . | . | TGTGCCAGCAGCCCGCTGGGGCCGAACACCGGGGAGCTGTTTTTT | CASSPLGPNTGELFF
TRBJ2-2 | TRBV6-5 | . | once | TGTGCCAGCAGGGATTCTGGGGAGCTGTTTTTT | CASRDSGELFF
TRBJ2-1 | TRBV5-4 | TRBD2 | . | TGTGCCAGCAGCTCCGGACTAGCGGGGAGCTCCTACAATGAGCAGTTCTTC | CASSSGLAGSSYNEQFF
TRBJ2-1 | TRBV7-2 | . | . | TGTGCCAGCAGCTTAGTCGGGGTTTACAATGAGCAGTTCTTC | CASSLVGVYNEQFF
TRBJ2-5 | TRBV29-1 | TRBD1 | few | TGCAGCGTTGAACCTTCGACAGGGTTGGCCCAGTACTTC | CSVEPSTGLAQYF
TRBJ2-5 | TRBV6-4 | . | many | TGTGCCAGCAGCAGGGAATTACAAGAGACCCAGTACTTC | CASSRELQETQYF
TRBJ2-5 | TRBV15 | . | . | TGTGCCACCAGCAGAGGCACAGGGACCCAAGAGACCCAGTACTTC | CATSRGTGTQETQYF
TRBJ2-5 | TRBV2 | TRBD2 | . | TGTGCCAGCCAGGGACTAGCGGGGCCCGGGACCCAGTACTTC | CASQGLAGPGTQYF
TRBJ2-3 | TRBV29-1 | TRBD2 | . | TGCAGCGGTATAGCGGGAGTAAAGCCAGATACGCAGTATTTT | CSGIAGVKPDTQYF
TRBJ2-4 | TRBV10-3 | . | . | TGTGCCATCAGGTGGGCGAAAGTAGCCAAAAACATTCAGTACTTC | CAIRWAKVAKNIQYF
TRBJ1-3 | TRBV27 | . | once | TGTGCCAGCAGTTTATCTGTCCAGGGAAACACCATATATTTT | CASSLSVQGNTIYF
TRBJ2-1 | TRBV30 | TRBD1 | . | TGTGCCTGGAGTGGACAGGGTACCTTCTCCTACAATGAGCAGTTCTTC | CAWSGQGTFSYNEQFF
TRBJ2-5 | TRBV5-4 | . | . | TGTGCCAGCAGCTTGGTCGGGGAGACCCAGTACTTC | CASSLVGETQYF
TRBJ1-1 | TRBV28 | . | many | TGTGCCAGCAGTTTAGGAAAAGCTTTCTTT | CASSLGKAFF
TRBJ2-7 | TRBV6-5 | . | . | TGTGCCAGCAGTAAATATGACTACTACGAGCAGTACTTC | CASSKYDYYEQYF
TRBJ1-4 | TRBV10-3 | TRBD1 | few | TGTGCCATCAGTGACCGGGCGTCCAGGACAGGGGCGGGGGAAAAACTGTTTTTT | CAISDRASRTGAGEKLFF
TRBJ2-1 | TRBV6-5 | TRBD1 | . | TGTGCCAGCAGTTTCACCGGGACAGGGATCTACAATGAGCAGTTCTTC | CASSFTGTGIYNEQFF
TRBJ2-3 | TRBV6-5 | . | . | TGTGCCAGCAGTTCTACTAGGATTGGGGATACGCAGTATTTT | CASSSTRIGDTQYF
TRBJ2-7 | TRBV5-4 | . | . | TGTGCCAGCAATAGGGGCGGCAGGGAGAGCGAGCAGTACTTC | CASNRGGRESEQYF
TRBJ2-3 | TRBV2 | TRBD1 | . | TGTGCCAGCGAGGACAGGGGCACAGATACGCAGTATTTT | CASEDRGTDTQYF
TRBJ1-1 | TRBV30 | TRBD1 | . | TGTGCCTGGAGAAAAGGACAGGGGGTACGTCCGGCTTTCTTT | CAWRKGQGVRPAFF
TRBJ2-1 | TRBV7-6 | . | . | TGTGCCAGCAGCCCGCCCCTGCCAACAATGATAGGGCAGTTCTTC | CASSPPLPTMIGQFF
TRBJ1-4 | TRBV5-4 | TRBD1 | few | TGTGCCAGCAGCTTAGAACAGGGGGCCGCAAAACTGTTTTTT | CASSLEQGAAKLFF
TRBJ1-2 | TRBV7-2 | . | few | TGTGCCCTCGCCGGGGGCATTAGAGGCTACACCTTC | CALAGGIRGYTF
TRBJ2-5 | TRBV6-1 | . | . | TGTGCCAGCAGTGAAGTGGCAGCCTGGGTTGTAGAGACCCAGTACTTC | CASSEVAAWVVETQYF
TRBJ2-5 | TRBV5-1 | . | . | TGCGCCAGCAGCTTGATGACGGGGCAAGAGACCCAGTACTTC | CASSLMTGQETQYF
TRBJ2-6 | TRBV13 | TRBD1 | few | TGTGCCAGCAGCTTAGACAGGGGGCGAGGTGCTGGGGCCAACGTCCTGACTTTC | CASSLDRGRGAGANVLTF
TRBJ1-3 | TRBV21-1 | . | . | TGTGCCAGCAGCAATTCTGGAAACACCATATATTTT | CASSNSGNTIYF
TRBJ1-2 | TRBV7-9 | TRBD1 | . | TGTGCCAGCAGCTTAACCCTCGGGACAGGGGTTCAAGGCTACACCTTC | CASSLTLGTGVQGYTF
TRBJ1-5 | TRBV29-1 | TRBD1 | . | TGCAGCGTCACGACAGGGTCCAGCAATCAGCCCCAGCATTTT | CSVTTGSSNQPQHF
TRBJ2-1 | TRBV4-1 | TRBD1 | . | TGCGCCAGCAGCCAAGGACAGGGGGTAGGTGAGCAGTTCTTC | CASSQGQGVGEQFF
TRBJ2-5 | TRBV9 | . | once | TGTGCCAGCAGCGGTCGGGACTTGGAGACCCAGTACTTC | CASSGRDLETQYF
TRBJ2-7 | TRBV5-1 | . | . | TGCGCCAGCAGCCCCGGTTTCGACCCCCGGGTGAACTTC | CASSPGFDPRVNF